Shown below are 12 T cell receptor beta chains from a single sample sequenced in a study of chemoradiotherapy in HPV16-positive cancers. TCRdb keeps only in-frame clones here, not all; method: immunoSEQ multiplex PCR. The sample lists under 40,000 clones; roughly nine tenths were seen once. The sequencing used blood, collected from a patient who underwent chemoradiotherapy. Receptors originate from a human donor with HPV-associated anogenital cancer.

V is TRBV5-4 and J is TRBJ2-7, with D tentatively TRBD1 or TRBD2 (5 bases each). V lost 4 bases and J 5 bases, leaving 19 bases between the germline ends. The length of the CDR3 is 15 residues. Germline CDR1 and CDR2: SGHNT and YYREEE (reference sequence). The CDR3 region is CASSRRDLIHDEQYF. The CDR3 DNA sequence: TGTGCCAGCAGCCGCCGGGACCTAATTCATGACGAGCAGTACTTC.

V usage is TRBV9 and J usage is TRBJ2-7, with 9 bases lining up with TRBD2. CDR3 length: 16 amino acids. The germline V gene has CDR1 SGDLS and CDR2 YYNGEE. V trimming: 0 bases; J trimming: 2 bases; junction bases outside the gene matches: 6. The CDR3 here is CASSVAPSGKTYEQYF. The CDR3 nucleotides read TGTGCCAGCAGCGTAGCCCCTAGCGGGAAGACCTACGAGCAGTACTTC.

The chain employs TRBV6-6 and TRBJ1-2, with D perhaps matching TRBD1 (6 bases). CDR3 length equals 12 residues. The germline V gene has CDR1 MNHNY and CDR2 SVGAGI (reference sequence). The germline V and J ends were trimmed by 5 bases and 14 bases, with 18 bases remaining between them. CDR3 DNA sequence: TGTGCCAGCAGTATCCGGGGGCAGGGGTTAACCTTC. Translated: CASSIRGQGLTF.

The sample holds one count of this clone. The chain couples TRBV6-6 to TRBJ1-6; D may be TRBD1 (5 bases). V shed 5 bases and J shed 6 bases, with 14 bases lying between them. CDR3 length: 15 residues. The V gene's germline CDR1 is MNHNY and CDR2 SVGAGI (reference sequence). CDR3 DNA sequence: TGTGCCAGCAGTCCCCCGGGGGGAGGTAATTCACCCCTCCACTTT. It encodes CASSPPGGGNSPLHF.

The chain uses TRBV5-4 and TRBJ2-5; possible D gene TRBD1, 8 bases. The V gene's germline CDR1 is SGHNT and CDR2 YYREEE (reference sequence). The CDR3 totals 17 residues. The V end was cut by 0 bases, the J end by 1 base, with 16 bases between. The CDR3 sequence is CASSLGSTGGAQETQYF. CDR3 nucleotide sequence: TGTGCCAGCAGCTTGGGCTCAACAGGGGGGGCCCAAGAGACCCAGTACTTC.

V gene TRBV7-9 combines with J gene TRBJ1-2, with unresolved D. The V end was cut by 3 bases, the J end by 8 bases, with 10 bases between. This CDR3 is 12 amino acids long. Germline V CDR1 and CDR2: SEHNR, FQNEAQ (reference sequence). CDR3 region: CASSFSGGGYTF. The DNA for the CDR3 is TGTGCCAGCAGCTTTTCAGGAGGGGGCTACACCTTC.

The genes are TRBV27 and TRBJ2-2; D is undetermined. Germline V gene lookup returns CDR1 MNHEY and CDR2 SMNVEV (reference sequence). Trimming removed 3 bases at V and 4 bases at J, with 3 bases between. The CDR3 length is 12 residues. CDR3 nucleotide sequence: TGTGCCAGCAGTTTCCGCACCGGGGAGCTGTTTTTT. Encoded protein: CASSFRTGELFF.

DNA of the CDR3: TGTGCCATCAGTGAGCGTACAGGGAACGCCTACACCTTC. Translation gives CAISERTGNAYTF. The chain joins TRBV10-3 to TRBJ1-2; possible D gene TRBD1, 6 bases. Germline assignment: CDR1 ENHRY and CDR2 SYGVKD. The CDR3 loop spans 13 amino acids. V lost 2 bases and J 10 bases, leaving 14 bases between the germline ends.

The rearrangement uses TRBV2 and TRBJ2-1; no definite D call. Germline values: CDR1 SNHLY, CDR2 FYNNEI. The ends were cut back, 4 bases at V and 7 bases at J, with 5 bases in the middle. The CDR3 contains 11 residues. Written as DNA, the CDR3 is TGTGCCAGCAGTGGACGGAATGAGCAGTTCTTC. Translating it yields CASSGRNEQFF.

The V and J genes are TRBV7-6 and TRBJ2-2; possibly TRBD1 for D (5 bases). The CDR3 spans 16 residues. The V gene lost 5 bases and the J gene lost 1 base, with 14 bases spanning the gap. Germline loops: CDR1 SGHVS, CDR2 FNYEAQ. The CDR3 is CASSTPRQGNTGELFF. In DNA, the CDR3 is TGTGCCAGCAGCACCCCGAGGCAGGGGAACACCGGGGAGCTGTTTTTT.

The chain has TRBV19 and TRBJ1-1, with D tentatively TRBD1 (5 bases). The germline V and J ends were trimmed by 3 bases and 1 base, with 9 bases remaining between them. This CDR3 has 14 residues. Germline-derived CDR1 and CDR2 are LNHDA and SQIVND (reference sequence). The DNA of the CDR3 is TGTGCCAGTAGTATGGGGCAGGGGAACACTGAAGCTTTCTTT. Amino acids: CASSMGQGNTEAFF.

The chain has TRBV12-5 and TRBJ1-1, with D perhaps matching TRBD1 (6 bases). Germline V gene lookup returns CDR1 LGHNT and CDR2 FRNRAP. The ends were cut back, 6 bases at V and 4 bases at J, with 15 bases in the middle. CDR3 length: 14 residues. The CDR3 is CASGLGGLGTEAFF. The CDR3 region has the DNA TGTGCTAGTGGCCTAGGGGGACTGGGCACTGAAGCTTTCTTT.